These 11 T cell receptor beta chains were sequenced from one sample in a study of blood T cell repertoires in COVID-19. Data came from immunoSEQ multiplex PCR; TCRdb stores just in-frame clones and leaves some out. The table has roughly 400,000 clones, 70% to 90% seen once. The sample consisted of PBMCs or T cells enriched from blood (not recorded which). The receptors shown here come from a woman aged 18-35 years who had been exposed to COVID-19.

This rearrangement joins TRBV5-1 to TRBJ1-4; 8 bases match TRBD1. Germline CDR1 SGHRS, CDR2 YFSETQ. Germline trimming cut 2 bases from V and 7 bases from J; bases unmatched to any gene: 4. The CDR3 runs 14 residues. The CDR3 DNA sequence: TGCGCCAGCAGCTTTGACAGGGGAGGTGAAAAACTGTTTTTT. It translates to CASSFDRGGEKLFF.

The V call is TRBV5-1, the J call TRBJ1-1, with TRBD1 matching over 8 bases. CDR3 length: 14 amino acids. V was clipped by 4 bases and J by 5 bases; unmatched bases: 7. Germline V lookup: CDR1 SGHRS, CDR2 YFSETQ. The CDR3 DNA reads as TGCGCCAGCAGCGGCAGGGGGCGAGAGACTGAAGCTTTCTTT. It translates to CASSGRGRETEAFF.

This clone showed up just once. This sequence joins TRBV2 and TRBJ1-1; the D gene is possibly TRBD1 (6 bases). Trimming removed 4 bases from V and 4 bases from J, with 10 bases in between. The CDR3 is 13 residues long. The V gene's germline CDR1 is SNHLY and CDR2 FYNNEI. CDR3 region: CASSVGGPTEAFF. CDR3 bases: TGTGCCAGCAGTGTAGGGGGACCCACTGAAGCTTTCTTT.

The V call is TRBV24-1, the J call TRBJ2-1, with 10 bases that match TRBD2. J lost 3 bases, V lost 4 bases, and 5 bases had no gene match. CDR1 and CDR2 (germline): KGHDR, SFDVKD. The CDR3 is 16 amino acids. In DNA, the CDR3 is TGTGCCACCAGTGACTCCGGGACTAGCGTCTACAATGAGCAGTTCTTC. Its protein product is CATSDSGTSVYNEQFF.

The rearrangement joins TRBV15 to TRBJ2-7, with D possibly being TRBD2 (5 bases). The V end was cut by 0 bases, the J end by 6 bases, with 9 bases between. The CDR3 has 13 residues. In germline, CDR1 is LNHNV, CDR2 YYDKDF (reference sequence). In DNA, the CDR3 is TGTGCCACCAGCAGAGAGGGAGTGGCCGAGCAGTACTTC. It yields the protein CATSREGVAEQYF.

The chain uses TRBV27 and TRBJ1-2; TRBD1 agrees at 8 bases. This CDR3 is 12 amino acids long. Looked up from germline, CDR1 is MNHEY and CDR2 is SMNVEV (reference sequence). Trimming cost V 6 bases and J 6 bases; bases outside gene matches: 3. The CDR3 DNA follows: TGTGCCAGCAGGGACAGGGTTAATGGCTACACCTTC. Translating it yields CASRDRVNGYTF.

The rearrangement joins TRBV28 to TRBJ2-2, with a weak D call TRBD1 (6 bases). Trimming pared 5 bases from V and 3 bases from J, leaving 16 bases between. Germline V lookup: CDR1 MDHEN, CDR2 SYDVKM. CDR3 length: 16 residues. In DNA form, the CDR3 reads TGTGCCAGCAGTCCCGCAGGGGAGACGGACACCGGGGAGCTGTTTTTT. Residues: CASSPAGETDTGELFF.

The chain links TRBV7-2 to TRBJ1-5; 7 bases are shared with TRBD1. This CDR3 is built from 15 residues. J gave up 6 bases and V 3 bases, and 8 bases lay outside the gene matches. Germline V gene sequence: CDR1 SGHTA, CDR2 FQGNSA. Here the CDR3 DNA reads TGTGCCAGCAGCTTCGCAGGGGGTGCTGGTCAGCCCCAGCATTTT. Its protein product is CASSFAGGAGQPQHF.

This chain connects TRBV28 to TRBJ1-5; D is unresolved. The germline V gene encodes CDR1 MDHEN and CDR2 SYDVKM. Trimming took 4 bases from V and 1 from J, leaving 14 bases between them. The CDR3 consists of 16 residues. The CDR3 reads CASSSFEVVSNQPQHF. CDR3 DNA: TGTGCCAGCAGTTCGTTTGAGGTTGTGAGCAATCAGCCCCAGCATTTT. Together with reference TRBV28 and TRBJ1-5, the CDR3 gives the full variable domain: DVKVTQSSRYLVKRTGEKVFLECVQDMDHENMFWYRQDPGLGLRLIYFSYDVKMKEKGDIPEGYSVSREKKERFSLILESASTNQTSMYLCASSSFEVVSNQPQHFGDGTRLSIL.

CDR3 DNA: TGTGCCAGCAGTTACGCGGGGCAAGCTAACTATGGCTACACCTTC. Its protein product is CASSYAGQANYGYTF. The chain uses TRBV6-6 and TRBJ1-2; weak D call: TRBD1 (5 bases). V lost 2 bases and J 0 bases, leaving 10 bases between the germline ends. Germline values: CDR1 MNHNY, CDR2 SVGAGI (reference sequence). The CDR3 spans 15 residues.

This chain connects TRBV28 to TRBJ2-7; maybe TRBD2 (5 bases). This CDR3 is 14 amino acids long. Looked up from germline, CDR1 is MDHEN and CDR2 is SYDVKM. Trimming stripped 7 bases from V and 2 bases from J, with 15 bases between. Written as DNA, the CDR3 is TGTGCCAGCACCCGCTTGGACGGGACCTACGAGCAGTACTTC. It specifies CASTRLDGTYEQYF. Combining the CDR3 with reference TRBV28 and TRBJ2-7 gives the whole variable domain DVKVTQSSRYLVKRTGEKVFLECVQDMDHENMFWYRQDPGLGLRLIYFSYDVKMKEKGDIPEGYSVSREKKERFSLILESASTNQTSMYLCASTRLDGTYEQYFGPGTRLTVT.